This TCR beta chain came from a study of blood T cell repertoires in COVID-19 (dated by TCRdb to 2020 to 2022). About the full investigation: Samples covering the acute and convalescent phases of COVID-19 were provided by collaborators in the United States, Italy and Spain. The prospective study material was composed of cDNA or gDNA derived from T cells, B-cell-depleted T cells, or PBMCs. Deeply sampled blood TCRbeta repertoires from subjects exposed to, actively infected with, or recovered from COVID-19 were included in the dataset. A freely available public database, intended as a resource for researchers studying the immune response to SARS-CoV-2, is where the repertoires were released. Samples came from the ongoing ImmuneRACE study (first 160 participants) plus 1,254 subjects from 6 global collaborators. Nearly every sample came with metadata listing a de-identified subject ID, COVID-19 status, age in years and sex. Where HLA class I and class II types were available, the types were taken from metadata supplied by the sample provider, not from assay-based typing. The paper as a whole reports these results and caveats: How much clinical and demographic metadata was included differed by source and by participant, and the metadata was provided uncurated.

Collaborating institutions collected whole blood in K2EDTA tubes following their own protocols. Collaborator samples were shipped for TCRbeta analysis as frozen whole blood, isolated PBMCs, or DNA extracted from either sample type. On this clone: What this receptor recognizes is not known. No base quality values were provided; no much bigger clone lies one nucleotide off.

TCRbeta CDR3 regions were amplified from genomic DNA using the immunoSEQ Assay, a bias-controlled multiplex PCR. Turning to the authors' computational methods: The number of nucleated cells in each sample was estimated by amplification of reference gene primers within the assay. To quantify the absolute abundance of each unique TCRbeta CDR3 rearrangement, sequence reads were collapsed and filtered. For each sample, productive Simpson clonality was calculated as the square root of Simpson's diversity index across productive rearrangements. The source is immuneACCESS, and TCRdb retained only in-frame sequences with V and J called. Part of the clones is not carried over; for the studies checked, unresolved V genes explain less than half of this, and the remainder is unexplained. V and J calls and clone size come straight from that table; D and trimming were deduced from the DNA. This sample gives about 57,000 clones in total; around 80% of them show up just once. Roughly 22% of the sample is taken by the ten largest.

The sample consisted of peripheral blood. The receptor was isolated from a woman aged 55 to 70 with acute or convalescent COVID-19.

The nucleotides are TGTGCCAGCAGCTTGTTCCCCCAGGCCGAGCAGTACTTC. This gives the protein CASSLFPQAEQYF. The rearranged chain carries TRBV5-5 and TRBJ2-7; the D gene cannot be named for sure. The germline V gene (reference sequence) sets CDR1 to SGHKS and CDR2 to YYEKEE. V is clipped by 1 base and J by 6 bases, and the sequence between their germline boundaries is 11 bases long. Inclusive of the bounding cysteine and phenylalanine, the CDR3 is 13 residues long. Here the CDR3 DNA is all that survives: 39 bases in frame from base 1.